Presented here are 17 T cell receptor beta chains from one specimen sequenced in a study of cytomegalovirus exposure and HLA in healthy donors. The PCR used 60 Vbeta and 13 Jbeta primers. Method: immunoSEQ multiplex PCR; TCRdb's copy keeps in-frame clones and lacks some. This sample carries around 91,000 clones, around 78% of them seen once, and the ten largest clones take 4.6%. Sequencing was done on a sample of PBMCs. Every receptor here comes from a woman between 40 and 50 years old in good health and CMV-seropositive.

V and J are TRBV27 and TRBJ2-5; 10 bases agree with TRBD2. J gave up 4 bases and V 5 bases, and 7 bases lay outside the gene matches. CDR1 is MNHEY, CDR2 SMNVEV, per germline (reference sequence). The CDR3 sequence is 15 residues long. The CDR3 nucleotides are TGTGCCAGCAGTCATCGCCAGCGGGGGGGAGAGACCCAGTACTTC. Translated: CASSHRQRGGETQYF.

The chain has TRBV14 and TRBJ1-1, with D maybe TRBD1 (6 bases). Deletions cut 0 bases from V and 0 bases from J, with 11 bases between. CDR1 and CDR2 (germline): SGHDN, FVKESK. CDR3 length: 16 residues. Here the CDR3 reads CASSQDRGAMNTEAFF. The CDR3 bases are TGTGCCAGCAGCCAAGATCGGGGGGCTATGAACACTGAAGCTTTCTTT.

This clone was recorded only once. The rearrangement links TRBV27 to TRBJ1-1, with 8 bases matching TRBD1. From germline, CDR1 is MNHEY and CDR2 SMNVEV (reference sequence). CDR3 length: 16 residues. J lost 2 bases, V lost 6 bases, and 11 bases had no gene match. The CDR3 DNA is TGTGCCAGCAGCCGAACATTACAGGGGGGTAACACTGAAGCTTTCTTT. This encodes CASSRTLQGGNTEAFF.

The gene calls are TRBV28 and TRBJ2-2; 8 bases are shared with TRBD1. The CDR3 loop spans 15 amino acids. CDR1 is MDHEN, CDR2 SYDVKM, per germline. Germline trimming cut 7 bases from V and 13 bases from J; bases unmatched to any gene: 17. DNA of the CDR3: TGTGCCAGCACCATACGACAGGGGCAAGTGTACGGGCTGTTTTTT. Protein: CASTIRQGQVYGLFF.

V and J are TRBV4-3 and TRBJ2-3, with 7 positions matching TRBD2. The trim removed 0 bases at V and 2 bases at J, leaving 8 bases unmatched. The length of the CDR3 is 17 residues. The V gene's germline CDR1 is LGHNA and CDR2 YSLEER. The CDR3 nucleotides are TGCGCCAGCAGCCAAGAAGCAAGTGGGAGGGACACAGATACGCAGTATTTT. Translating it yields CASSQEASGRDTDTQYF.

V and J are TRBV9 and TRBJ2-1; weak D call: TRBD1 (6 bases). Trimming took off 0 bases at V and 1 base at J, with 11 bases between the two ends. The CDR3 is 16 amino acids. The germline CDR1 and CDR2 sequences are SGDLS and YYNGEE. The CDR3, as DNA: TGTGCCAGCAGCGTAGACCTAACAGGGTCCTACAATGAGCAGTTCTTC. Translated, it gives CASSVDLTGSYNEQFF.

Only one count was recorded for this clone. V and J are TRBV12-2 and TRBJ2-7; the table names TRBD1, a call not compared with the DNA. TRBV12-2 is flagged as a pseudogene. CDR3 length: 16 amino acids. This chain's CDR3 is CASRLGIPGQGGEQYF. The CDR3 region has the DNA TGTGCAAGTCGCTTAGGGATACCGGGACAGGGGGGCGAGCAGTACTTC.

Worth noting for this clone: The junction and the germline gene differ at one end; a read error may be behind it. The genes are TRBV7-9 and TRBJ2-1; 9 bases are shared with TRBD2. The CDR3 length is 15 residues. Germline CDR1 and CDR2: SEHNR and FQNEAQ (reference sequence). As DNA, the CDR3 is TGTTCCAGCAGCTTGCTAGCGGGATTGGTCGGTGAGCAGTTCTTC. It codes for CSSSLLAGLVGEQFF. Together with reference TRBV7-9 and TRBJ2-1, the CDR3 gives the full variable domain: DTGVSQNPRHKITKRGQNVTFRCDPISEHNRLYWYRQTLGQGPEFLTYFQNEAQLEKSRLLSDRFSAERPKGSFSTLEIQRTEQGDSAMYLCSSSLLAGLVGEQFFGPGTRLTVL.

This chain links TRBV29-1 with TRBJ2-3; TRBD1 matches 7 bases. The V and J ends lost 7 bases and 4 bases, in that order; junction bases with no gene match: 8. Germline CDR1 and CDR2: SQVTM and ANQGSEA. CDR3 length equals 13 residues. The CDR3, as DNA: TGCAGCGAGCTGGACAGGATGGCAGATACGCAGTATTTT. It yields the protein CSELDRMADTQYF.

The V gene is TRBV18, the J gene TRBJ2-5, with D possibly matching TRBD2 (5 bases). This CDR3 comprises 14 residues. Germline V gene sequence: CDR1 KGHSH, CDR2 LQKENI. With 3 bases removed from V and 5 bases from J, the gap between germline ends came to 13 bases. The CDR3 reads CASSPREQRETQYF. CDR3 DNA: TGTGCCAGCTCACCTCGCGAGCAGCGGGAGACCCAGTACTTC.

This chain joins TRBV7-9 and TRBJ1-1, with 7 positions matching TRBD1. J gave up 0 bases and V 4 bases, and 2 bases lay outside the gene matches. Germline CDR1 and CDR2: SEHNR and FQNEAQ (reference sequence). The CDR3 sequence is 14 residues long. The CDR3 coding sequence is TGTGCCAGCAGCTACACAGGGGTGAACACTGAAGCTTTCTTT. Its translation is CASSYTGVNTEAFF.

The chain uses TRBV6-5 and TRBJ2-1; no clear D. The CDR3 is 12 amino acids. Germline CDR1 and CDR2: MNHEY and SVGAGI. Between the trimmed V and J ends, which lost 6 bases and 7 bases, there was a span of 10 bases. CDR3 residues: CASRSTWNEQFF. In DNA, the CDR3 is TGTGCCAGCAGGAGTACGTGGAATGAGCAGTTCTTC.

The CDR3: CASSESYDGGYYEQYF. The CDR3, as DNA: TGTGCCAGCAGTGAGTCTTACGACGGAGGCTACTACGAGCAGTACTTC. The chain links TRBV25-1 to TRBJ2-7, with TRBD2 as a possible D gene (5 bases). The CDR3 sequence is 16 residues long. Trimming pared 3 bases from V and 3 bases from J, leaving 18 bases between. Germline V CDR1 and CDR2: MGHDK, SYGVNS.

This clone was counted a single time. The V gene is TRBV28, the J gene TRBJ2-5; TRBD2 agrees at 10 bases. With V trimmed by 2 bases and J by 5 bases, 8 bases remained unmatched. The CDR3 totals 16 residues. The germline CDR1 and CDR2 sequences are MDHEN and SYDVKM. CDR3 sequence reads: CASSLAAGGPVETQYF. The CDR3 DNA reads TGTGCCAGCAGTTTAGCAGCGGGAGGGCCGGTGGAGACCCAGTACTTC.

V usage is TRBV5-6 and J usage is TRBJ2-2, with a possible D match to TRBD1 (8 bases). With 4 bases removed from V and 5 bases from J, the gap between germline ends came to 15 bases. The germline V gene encodes CDR1 SGHDT and CDR2 YYEEEE. This CDR3 spans 15 amino acids. The CDR3 region has the DNA TGTGCCAGCAGCGTACAGGGGGGGTTGACCGGGGAGCTGTTTTTT. Its translation is CASSVQGGLTGELFF.

The chain couples TRBV19 to TRBJ2-5; TRBD1 agrees at 9 bases. Germline-derived CDR1 and CDR2 are LNHDA and SQIVND (reference sequence). The CDR3 extends over 14 amino acids. J was trimmed by 5 bases and V by 7 bases; bases with no gene match: 8. CDR3 bases: TGTGCCAGTAAAGGGACAGGGTTAAAGGAGACCCAGTACTTC. Amino acid sequence: CASKGTGLKETQYF.

The V and J genes are TRBV25-1 and TRBJ2-7; tentatively, D is TRBD1 (6 bases). From germline, CDR1 is MGHDK and CDR2 SYGVNS. V dropped 6 bases and J dropped 5 bases, with 11 bases sitting between them. This CDR3 contains 12 residues. The CDR3 sequence: CASRQGAHEQYF. The CDR3, as DNA: TGTGCCAGCAGACAGGGCGCCCACGAGCAGTACTTC.